Sequencing of this T cell receptor beta chain was carried out in a study of T cells of healthy individuals. MiXCR was run by TCRdb on the 5' RACE reads, yielding one entry per CDR3 protein. This table has about 96,000 distinct CDR3 sequences, about 16% appearing once. In this sample, this clonotype turned up a few times. Trimming took off 5 bases at V and 4 bases at J, with 8 bases between the two ends. Germline CDR1 MNHNS, CDR2 SASEGT. The CDR3 totals 12 residues. The genes are TRBV6-1 and TRBJ1-1, with a weak D call TRBD1 (5 bases). The sequence was obtained from a human donor in good health. The CDR3 DNA sequence: TGTGCCAGCAGTCAAGGGACCACTGAAGCTTTCTTT. This gives the protein CASSQGTTEAFF.